This T cell receptor beta chain was captured in a study of CD8 T cells in Susac syndrome. CD8+ and CD4+ T cells from blood underwent TCR beta sequencing. The patients serving as multiple sclerosis controls were treatment-naive. They had stable or active relapsing-remitting disease and fulfilled revised McDonald criteria. Negative isolation yielded the CD8+ and CD4+ T cells, while FACS enriched the TEMRA cells. The RNA input was about 0.5 to 1 ug, and it was reverse transcribed with random hexamers. Amplification of TCR beta CDR3 across 54 Vbeta and 13 Jbeta was performed with immunoSEQ multiplex PCR. Using its own MiXCR run on the immunoSEQ multiplex PCR reads, TCRdb lists one record per CDR3 protein. The profile shows about 300,000 distinct CDR3 sequences, 70% to 90% of them singletons. This CDR3 is 14 amino acids long. CDR1 and CDR2 from the germline V gene are LGHDT and YNNKEL (reference sequence). Trimming removed 3 bases from V and 6 bases from J, with 12 bases in between.

V gene TRBV3-1 combines with J gene TRBJ2-1, with D unclear. Sequencing used CD8+ T cells from PBMCs. The receptor was isolated from a human donor with multiple sclerosis. As DNA, the CDR3 is TGTGCCAGCAGCCACCGGATAGCAACCAATGAGCAGTTCTTC. Translated: CASSHRIATNEQFF.